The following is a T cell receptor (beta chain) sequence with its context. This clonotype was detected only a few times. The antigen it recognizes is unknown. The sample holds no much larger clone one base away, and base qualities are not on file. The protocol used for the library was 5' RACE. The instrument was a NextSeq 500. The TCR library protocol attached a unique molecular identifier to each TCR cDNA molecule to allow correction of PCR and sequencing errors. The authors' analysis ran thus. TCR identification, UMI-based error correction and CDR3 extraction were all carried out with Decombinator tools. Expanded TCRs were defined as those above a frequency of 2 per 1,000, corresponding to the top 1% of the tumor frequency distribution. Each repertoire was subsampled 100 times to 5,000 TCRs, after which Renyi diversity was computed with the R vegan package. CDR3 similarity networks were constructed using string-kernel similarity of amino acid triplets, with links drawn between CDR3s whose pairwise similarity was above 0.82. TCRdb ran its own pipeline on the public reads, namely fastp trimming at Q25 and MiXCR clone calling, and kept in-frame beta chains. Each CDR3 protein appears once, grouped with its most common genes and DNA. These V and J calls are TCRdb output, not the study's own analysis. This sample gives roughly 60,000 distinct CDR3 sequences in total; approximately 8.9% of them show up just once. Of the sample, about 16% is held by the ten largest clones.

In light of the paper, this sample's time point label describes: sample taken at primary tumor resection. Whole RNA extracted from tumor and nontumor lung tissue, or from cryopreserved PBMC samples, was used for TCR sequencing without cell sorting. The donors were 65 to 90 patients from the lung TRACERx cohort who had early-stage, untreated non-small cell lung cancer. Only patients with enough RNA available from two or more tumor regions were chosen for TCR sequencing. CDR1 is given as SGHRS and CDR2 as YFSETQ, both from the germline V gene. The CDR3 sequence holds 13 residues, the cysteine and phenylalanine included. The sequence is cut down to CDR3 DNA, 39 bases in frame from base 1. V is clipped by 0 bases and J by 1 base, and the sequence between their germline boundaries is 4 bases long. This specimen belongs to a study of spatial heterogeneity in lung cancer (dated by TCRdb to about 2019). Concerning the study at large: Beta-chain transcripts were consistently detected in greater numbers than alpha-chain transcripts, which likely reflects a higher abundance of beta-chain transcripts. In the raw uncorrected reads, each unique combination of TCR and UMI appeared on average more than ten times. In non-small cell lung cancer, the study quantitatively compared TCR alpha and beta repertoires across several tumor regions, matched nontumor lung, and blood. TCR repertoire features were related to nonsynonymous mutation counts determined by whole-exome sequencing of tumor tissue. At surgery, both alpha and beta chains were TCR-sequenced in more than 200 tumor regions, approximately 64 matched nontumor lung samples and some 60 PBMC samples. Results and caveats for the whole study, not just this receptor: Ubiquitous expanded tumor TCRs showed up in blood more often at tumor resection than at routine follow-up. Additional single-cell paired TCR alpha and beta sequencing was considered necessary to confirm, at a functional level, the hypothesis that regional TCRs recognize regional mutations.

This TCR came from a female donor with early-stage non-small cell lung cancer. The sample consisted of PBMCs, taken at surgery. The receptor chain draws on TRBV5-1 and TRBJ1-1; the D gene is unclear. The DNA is TGCGCCAGCAGCTTGGCAGGGAACACTGAAGCTTTCTTT. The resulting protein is CASSLAGNTEAFF.